These 15 T cell receptor beta chains were all obtained from the same sample, sequenced in a study of blood T cell repertoires in COVID-19. Profiled with immunoSEQ multiplex PCR; TCRdb holds only in-frame clones, not every one. Here the sample spans 240,000 or so clones, about 80% being singletons. Source material: peripheral blood. Receptor source: a woman aged 80 or over with acute or convalescent COVID-19.

The chain joins TRBV7-2 to TRBJ1-1, with 10 bases fitting TRBD1. CDR1 and CDR2 from the germline V gene are SGHTA and FQGNSA. There are 16 residues in the CDR3. J gave up 5 bases and V 5 bases, and 11 bases lay outside the gene matches. The DNA of the CDR3 is TGTGCCAGCAGCGTGGGACAGGGGACCCAGAGAACTGAAGCTTTCTTT. Translating gives CASSVGQGTQRTEAFF.

The CDR3 loop is CASSPRPRDRDMNTEAFF. The DNA for the CDR3 is TGCGCCAGCAGTCCCAGGCCCCGGGACAGGGACATGAACACTGAAGCTTTCTTT. The V and J genes are TRBV23-1 and TRBJ1-1, with 9 bases that match TRBD1. TRBV23-1 is assigned to the ORF class and has an uncertain function. This CDR3 is built from 18 residues. The J segment lost 0 bases and the V segment lost 4 bases, leaving 12 bases of the junction unmatched.

In this sample, this clone turned up a few times. The rearrangement links TRBV18 to TRBJ1-1, with a tentative D call TRBD1 (5 bases). Germline-derived CDR1 and CDR2 are KGHSH and LQKENI. The germline V and J ends were trimmed by 2 bases and 3 bases, with 10 bases remaining between them. This CDR3 comprises 14 residues. The CDR3 loop reads CASSPGGGHTEAFF. The CDR3 DNA reads TGTGCCAGCTCACCAGGGGGGGGACACACTGAAGCTTTCTTT.

This clone has a handful of counts. V is TRBV5-1 and J is TRBJ2-3; the match to TRBD2 covers 10 bases. Germline V CDR1 and CDR2: SGHRS, YFSETQ. The CDR3 length is 14 residues. With V trimmed by 4 bases and J by 5 bases, 4 bases remained unmatched. The CDR3 loop reads CASSREREGDTQYF. DNA of the CDR3: TGCGCCAGCAGCCGGGAGCGGGAGGGAGATACGCAGTATTTT.

The chain combines TRBV7-8 with TRBJ1-3; TRBD1 agrees at 9 bases. Germline V gene lookup returns CDR1 SGHVS and CDR2 FQNEAQ. J gave up 7 bases and V 5 bases, and 6 bases lay outside the gene matches. The CDR3 loop spans 14 amino acids. The CDR3 loop reads CASSNRDRVNTIYF. In nucleotides, the CDR3 is TGTGCCAGCAGCAACCGGGACAGGGTGAACACCATATATTTT. The variable domain in full, with the rest retrieved from reference TRBV7-8 and TRBJ1-3, is GAGVSQSPRYKVAKRGQDVALRCDPISGHVSLFWYQQALGQGPEFLTYFQNEAQLDKSGLPSDRFFAERPEGSVSTLKIQRTQQEDSAVYLCASSNRDRVNTIYFGEGSWLTVV.

This clone showed up just once. CDR3 DNA sequence: TGCGCCAGCAAGACAGGGGGCCCAGATACGCAGTATTTT. It is translated as CASKTGGPDTQYF. The chain has TRBV5-1 and TRBJ2-3; TRBD1 agrees at 10 bases. CDR3 length equals 13 residues. Germline V gene sequence: CDR1 SGHRS, CDR2 YFSETQ. V lost 6 bases, J lost 4 bases, and 2 bases stayed unmatched.

The genes are TRBV27 and TRBJ2-1; 8 bases map to TRBD1. The CDR3 sequence is 17 residues long. CDR1 and CDR2 from the germline V gene are MNHEY and SMNVEV (reference sequence). With V trimmed by 4 bases and J by 1 base, 9 bases remained unmatched. CDR3 sequence: CASSYRTGRKSYNEQFF. CDR3 nucleotides: TGTGCCAGCAGTTACAGGACAGGGAGGAAGTCCTACAATGAGCAGTTCTTC.

Worth noting for this clone: Different DNA sequences within this sample yield the same CDR3. The chain couples TRBV7-9 to TRBJ2-5; TRBD2 matches 7 bases. The junction had 0 bases not matched to a gene; V was cut back by 0 bases and J by 2 bases. There are 14 residues in the CDR3. CDR1 SEHNR and CDR2 FQNEAQ come from the germline V gene (reference sequence). CDR3 DNA: TGTGCCAGCAGCTTAGCGGGGGGGCAAGAGACCCAGTACTTC. This gives the protein CASSLAGGQETQYF.

V is TRBV29-1 and J is TRBJ2-2; 10 bases agree with TRBD1. The V segment lost 7 bases and the J segment 5 bases; nucleotides outside the gene matches: 7. CDR1 is SQVTM, CDR2 ANQGSEA, per germline. The length of the CDR3 is 14 residues. CDR3 in DNA: TGCAGCGCCCAGGGACAGGGGCGGACCGGGGAGCTGTTTTTT. Translated: CSAQGQGRTGELFF.

The chain is built from TRBV28 and TRBJ2-1; no reliable D call. This CDR3 has 11 residues. The germline V gene has CDR1 MDHEN and CDR2 SYDVKM. Trimming stripped 4 bases from V and 7 bases from J, with 5 bases between. The DNA of the CDR3 is TGTGCCAGCAGTTCTTTAAATGAGCAGTTCTTC. Residues: CASSSLNEQFF.

V gene TRBV5-1 combines with J gene TRBJ2-1; D is possibly TRBD2 (5 bases). Germline-derived CDR1 and CDR2 are SGHRS and YFSETQ. Trimming stripped 4 bases from V and 3 bases from J, with 5 bases between. The CDR3 length is 12 residues. CDR3 sequence (DNA): TGCGCCAGCAGCCGGGACTACAATGAGCAGTTCTTC. Amino acid sequence: CASSRDYNEQFF.

The chain recombines TRBV6-2 or TRBV6-3 with TRBJ2-1; D is unclear. This CDR3 region has 17 residues. CDR1 MNHEY and CDR2 SVGEGT come from the germline V gene. V was trimmed by 2 bases and J by 10 bases, leaving 24 bases between them. In DNA, the CDR3 is TGTGCCAGCAGTTACGGGTCCCTAGGTCGGGTTAATAGGGAGCAGTTCTTC. It is translated as CASSYGSLGRVNREQFF.

This clone occurred once. The chain uses TRBV7-2 and TRBJ2-4; perhaps TRBD2 as D (5 bases). V was clipped by 4 bases and J by 6 bases, with 10 bases between them. This CDR3 contains 13 residues. CDR1 is SGHTA and CDR2 is FQGNSA in the germline V gene. Here the CDR3 DNA reads TGTGCCAGCAGCTCAGGACGGGGAAACATTCAGTACTTC. Translated: CASSSGRGNIQYF. Full variable domain (rest looked up from reference TRBV7-2 and TRBJ2-4): GAGVSQSPSNKVTEKGKDVELRCDPISGHTALYWYRQSLGQGLEFLIYFQGNSAPDKSGLPSDRFSAERTGGSVSTLTIQRTQQEDSAVYLCASSSGRGNIQYFGAGTRLSVL.

This chain links TRBV15 with TRBJ1-1; weak D call: TRBD1 (5 bases). V lost 1 base, J lost 1 base, and 13 bases lay in between. Germline CDR1 is LNHNV and CDR2 is YYDKDF (reference sequence). CDR3 length: 16 residues. DNA of the CDR3: TGTGCCACCAGCAGAGGACCCACCGGGGGGAACACTGAAGCTTTCTTT. Its protein is CATSRGPTGGNTEAFF.

The rearrangement uses TRBV4-1 and TRBJ2-4, with 11 bases identical to TRBD2. Trimming cost V 4 bases and J 5 bases; bases outside gene matches: 4. The CDR3 loop spans 15 amino acids. Per the germline V gene, CDR1 is MGHRA and CDR2 is YSYEKL. The CDR3 sequence is CASSRQLAGENIQYF. The CDR3 coding sequence is TGCGCCAGCAGCCGCCAACTAGCGGGGGAAAACATTCAGTACTTC.